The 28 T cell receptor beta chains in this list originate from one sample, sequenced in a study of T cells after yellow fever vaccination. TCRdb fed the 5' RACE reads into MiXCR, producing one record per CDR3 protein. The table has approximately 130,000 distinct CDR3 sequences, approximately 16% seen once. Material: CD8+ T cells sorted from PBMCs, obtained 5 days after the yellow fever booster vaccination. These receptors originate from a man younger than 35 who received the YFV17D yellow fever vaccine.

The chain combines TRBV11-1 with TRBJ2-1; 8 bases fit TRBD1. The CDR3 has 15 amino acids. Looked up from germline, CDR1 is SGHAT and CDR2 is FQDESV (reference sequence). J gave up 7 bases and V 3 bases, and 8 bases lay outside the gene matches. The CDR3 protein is CASSLETGARNEQFF. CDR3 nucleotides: TGTGCCAGCAGCTTGGAGACAGGGGCGCGGAATGAGCAGTTCTTC. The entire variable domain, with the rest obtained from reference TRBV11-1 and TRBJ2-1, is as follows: EAEVAQSPRYKITEKSQAVAFWCDPISGHATLYWYRQILGQGPELLVQFQDESVVDDSQLPKDRFSAERLKGVDSTLKIQPAELGDSAMYLCASSLETGARNEQFFGPGTRLTVL.

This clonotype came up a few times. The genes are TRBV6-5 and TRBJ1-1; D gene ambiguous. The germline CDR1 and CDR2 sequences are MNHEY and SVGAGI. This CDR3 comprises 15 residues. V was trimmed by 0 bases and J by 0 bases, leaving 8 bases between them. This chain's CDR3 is CASSYSGTLNTEAFF. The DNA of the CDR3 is TGTGCCAGCAGTTACTCGGGTACCTTGAACACTGAAGCTTTCTTT.

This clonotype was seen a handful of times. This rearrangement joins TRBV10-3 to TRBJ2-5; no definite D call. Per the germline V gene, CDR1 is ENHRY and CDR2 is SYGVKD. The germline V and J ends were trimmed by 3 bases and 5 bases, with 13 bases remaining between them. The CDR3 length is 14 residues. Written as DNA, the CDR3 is TGTGCCATCAGTGAAGCTGGTCACGGGGAGACCCAGTACTTC. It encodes CAISEAGHGETQYF.

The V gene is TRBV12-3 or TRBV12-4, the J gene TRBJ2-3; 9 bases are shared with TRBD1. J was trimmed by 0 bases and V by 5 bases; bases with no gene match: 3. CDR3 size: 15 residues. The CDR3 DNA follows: TGTGCCAGCAGTCCACAGGGGGCTAGCACAGATACGCAGTATTTT. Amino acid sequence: CASSPQGASTDTQYF.

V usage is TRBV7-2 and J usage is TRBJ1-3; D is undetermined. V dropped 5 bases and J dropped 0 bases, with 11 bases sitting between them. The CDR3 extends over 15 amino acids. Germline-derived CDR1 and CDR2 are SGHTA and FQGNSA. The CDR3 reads CASSPHPRSGNTIYF. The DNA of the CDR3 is TGTGCCAGCAGCCCCCACCCTCGCTCTGGAAACACCATATATTTT.

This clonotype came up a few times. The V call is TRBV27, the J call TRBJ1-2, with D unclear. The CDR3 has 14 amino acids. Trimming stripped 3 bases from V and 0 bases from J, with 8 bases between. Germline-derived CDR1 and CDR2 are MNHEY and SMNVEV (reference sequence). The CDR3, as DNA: TGTGCCAGCAGTTTTGGTGGGGCTAACTATGGCTACACCTTC. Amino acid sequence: CASSFGGANYGYTF.

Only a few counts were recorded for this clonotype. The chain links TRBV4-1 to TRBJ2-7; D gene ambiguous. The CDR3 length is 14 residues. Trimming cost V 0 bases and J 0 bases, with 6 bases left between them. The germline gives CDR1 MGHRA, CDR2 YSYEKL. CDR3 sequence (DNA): TGCGCCAGCAGCCAAGAACCCAGCTCCTACGAGCAGTACGTC. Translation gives CASSQEPSSYEQYV.

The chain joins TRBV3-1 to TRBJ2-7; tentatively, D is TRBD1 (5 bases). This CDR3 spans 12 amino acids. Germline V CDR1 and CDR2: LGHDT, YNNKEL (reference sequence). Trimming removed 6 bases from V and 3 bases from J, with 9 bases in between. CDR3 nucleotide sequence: TGTGCCAGCAGTCGACAGAACTACGAGCAGTACTTC. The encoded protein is CASSRQNYEQYF.

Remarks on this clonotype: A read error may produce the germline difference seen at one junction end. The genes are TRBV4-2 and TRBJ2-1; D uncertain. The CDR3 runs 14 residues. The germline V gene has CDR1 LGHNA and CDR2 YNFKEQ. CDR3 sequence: CACSQPLDYNEQFF. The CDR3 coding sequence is TGTGCCTGCAGCCAACCTCTAGACTACAATGAGCAGTTCTTC.

The CDR3 is CASGLLSGLKMASYNEQFF. CDR3 in DNA: TGTGCCAGCGGCTTATTGTCAGGCCTTAAAATGGCGTCCTACAATGAGCAGTTCTTC. V and J are TRBV6-2 or TRBV6-3 and TRBJ2-1, with D unresolved. This CDR3 comprises 19 residues. Trimming pared 8 bases from V and 1 base from J, leaving 27 bases between. CDR1 is MNHEY, CDR2 SVGEGT, per germline.

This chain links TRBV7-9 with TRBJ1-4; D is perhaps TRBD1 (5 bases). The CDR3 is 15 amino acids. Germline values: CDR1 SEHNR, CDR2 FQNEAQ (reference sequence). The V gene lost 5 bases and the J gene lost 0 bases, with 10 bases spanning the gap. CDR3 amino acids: CASSPGTATNEKLFF. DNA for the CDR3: TGTGCCAGCAGCCCAGGGACCGCAACTAATGAAAAACTGTTTTTT.

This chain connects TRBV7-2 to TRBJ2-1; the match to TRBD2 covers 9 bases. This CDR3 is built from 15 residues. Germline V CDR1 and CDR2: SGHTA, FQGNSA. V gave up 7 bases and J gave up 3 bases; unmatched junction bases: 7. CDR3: CASTRAGGLYNEQFF. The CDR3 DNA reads TGTGCCAGCACCCGAGCGGGGGGCCTCTACAATGAGCAGTTCTTC.

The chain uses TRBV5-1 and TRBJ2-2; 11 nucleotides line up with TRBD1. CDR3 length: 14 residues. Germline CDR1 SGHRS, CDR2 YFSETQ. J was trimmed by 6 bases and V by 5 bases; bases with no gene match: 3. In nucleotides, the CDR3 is TGCGCCAGCAGACGGACAGGGGGCTCCGGGGAGCTGTTTTTT. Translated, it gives CASRRTGGSGELFF. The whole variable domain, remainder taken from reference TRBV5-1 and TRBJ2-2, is KAGVTQTPRYLIKTRGQQVTLSCSPISGHRSVSWYQQTPGQGLQFLFEYFSETQRNKGNFPGRFSGRQFSNSRSEMNVSTLELGDSALYLCASRRTGGSGELFFGEGSRLTVL.

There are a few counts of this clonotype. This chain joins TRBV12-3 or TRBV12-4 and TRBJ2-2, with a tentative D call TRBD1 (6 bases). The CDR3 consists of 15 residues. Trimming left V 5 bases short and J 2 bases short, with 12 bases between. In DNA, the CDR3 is TGTGCCAGCAGTCCAGGGACACCCAACACCGGGGAGCTGTTTTTT. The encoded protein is CASSPGTPNTGELFF.

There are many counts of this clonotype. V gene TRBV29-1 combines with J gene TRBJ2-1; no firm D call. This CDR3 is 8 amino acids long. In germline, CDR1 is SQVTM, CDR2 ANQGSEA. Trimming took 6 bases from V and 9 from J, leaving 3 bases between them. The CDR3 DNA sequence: TGCAGCGTAGGTGAGCAGTTCTTC. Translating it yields CSVGEQFF.

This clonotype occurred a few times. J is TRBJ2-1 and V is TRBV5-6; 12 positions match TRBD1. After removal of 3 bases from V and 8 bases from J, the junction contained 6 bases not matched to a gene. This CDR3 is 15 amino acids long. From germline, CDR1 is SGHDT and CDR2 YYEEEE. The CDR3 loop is CASSWGTGGFYEQFF. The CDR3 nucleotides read TGTGCCAGCAGCTGGGGGACAGGGGGCTTTTATGAGCAGTTCTTC.

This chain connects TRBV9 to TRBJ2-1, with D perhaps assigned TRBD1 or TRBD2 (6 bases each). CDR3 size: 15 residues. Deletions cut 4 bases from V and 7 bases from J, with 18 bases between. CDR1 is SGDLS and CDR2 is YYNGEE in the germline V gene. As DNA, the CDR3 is TGTGCCAGCAGCTCCCGTATGGGGGGCTTTAATGAGCAGTTCTTC. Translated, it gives CASSSRMGGFNEQFF.

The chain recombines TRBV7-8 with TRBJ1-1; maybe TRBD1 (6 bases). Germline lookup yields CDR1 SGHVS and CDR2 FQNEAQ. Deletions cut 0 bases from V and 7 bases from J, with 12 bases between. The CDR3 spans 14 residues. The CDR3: CASSLATGIGEAFF. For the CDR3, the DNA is TGTGCCAGCAGCTTAGCTACAGGGATTGGTGAAGCTTTCTTT.

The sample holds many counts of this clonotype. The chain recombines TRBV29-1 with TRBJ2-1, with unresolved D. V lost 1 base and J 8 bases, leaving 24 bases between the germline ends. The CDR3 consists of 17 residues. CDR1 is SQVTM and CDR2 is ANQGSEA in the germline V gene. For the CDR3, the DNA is TGCAGCGTTGAAGGTCACCGCGGTTTGTTGCCTGTCGATGAGCAGTTCTTC. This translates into CSVEGHRGLLPVDEQFF.

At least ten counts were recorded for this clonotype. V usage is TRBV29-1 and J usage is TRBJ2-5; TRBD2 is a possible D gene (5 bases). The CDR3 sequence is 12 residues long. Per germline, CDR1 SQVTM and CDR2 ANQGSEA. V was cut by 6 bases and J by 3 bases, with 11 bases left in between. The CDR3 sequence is CSVKGAEETQYF. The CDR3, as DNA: TGCAGCGTCAAGGGAGCAGAAGAGACCCAGTACTTC.

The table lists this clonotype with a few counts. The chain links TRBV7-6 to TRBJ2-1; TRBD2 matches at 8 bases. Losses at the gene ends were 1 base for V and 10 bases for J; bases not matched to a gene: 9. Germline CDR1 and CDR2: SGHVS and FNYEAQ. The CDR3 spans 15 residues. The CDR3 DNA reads TGTGCCAGCAGCTTAGATCGGGGGGGCTCTAGGGAGCAGTTCTTC. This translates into CASSLDRGGSREQFF.

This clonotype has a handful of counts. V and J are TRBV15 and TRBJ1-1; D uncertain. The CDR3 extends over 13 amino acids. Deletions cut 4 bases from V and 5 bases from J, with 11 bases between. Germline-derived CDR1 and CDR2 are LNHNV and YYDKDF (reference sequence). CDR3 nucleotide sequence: TGTGCCACCAGCAAGGCAGGCTGGACTGAAGCTTTCTTT. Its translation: CATSKAGWTEAFF. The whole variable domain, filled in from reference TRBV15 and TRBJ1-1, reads DAMVIQNPRYQVTQFGKPVTLSCSQTLNHNVMYWYQQKSSQAPKLLFHYYDKDFNNEADTPDNFQSRRPNTSFCFLDIRSPGLGDTAMYLCATSKAGWTEAFFGQGTRLTVV.

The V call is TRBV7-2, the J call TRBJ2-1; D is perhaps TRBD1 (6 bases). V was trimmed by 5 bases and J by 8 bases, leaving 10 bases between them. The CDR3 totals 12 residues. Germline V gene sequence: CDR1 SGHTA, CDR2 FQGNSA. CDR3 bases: TGTGCCAGCAGCCTGCCAGGGGATGAGCAGTTCTTC. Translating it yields CASSLPGDEQFF.

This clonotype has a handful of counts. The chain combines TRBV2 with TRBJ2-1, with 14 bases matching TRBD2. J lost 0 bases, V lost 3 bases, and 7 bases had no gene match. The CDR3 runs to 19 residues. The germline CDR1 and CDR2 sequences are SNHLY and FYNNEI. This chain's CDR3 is CASSDRLAGGRSSYNEQFF. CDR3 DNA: TGTGCCAGCAGTGATCGACTAGCGGGGGGGAGGAGCTCCTACAATGAGCAGTTCTTC.

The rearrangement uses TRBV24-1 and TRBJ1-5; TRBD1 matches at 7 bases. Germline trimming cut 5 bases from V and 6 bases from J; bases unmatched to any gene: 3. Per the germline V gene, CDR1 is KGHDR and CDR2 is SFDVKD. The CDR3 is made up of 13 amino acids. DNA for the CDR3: TGTGCCACCAGTGCAAGGGGGCGTCAGCCCCAGCATTTT. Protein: CATSARGRQPQHF.

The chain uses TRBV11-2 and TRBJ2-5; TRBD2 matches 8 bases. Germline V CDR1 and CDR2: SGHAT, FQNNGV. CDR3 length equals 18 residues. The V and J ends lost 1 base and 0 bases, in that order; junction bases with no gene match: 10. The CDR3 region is CASSLVAIAGMYQETQYF. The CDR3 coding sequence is TGTGCCAGCAGCTTAGTGGCAATAGCGGGGATGTACCAAGAGACCCAGTACTTC.

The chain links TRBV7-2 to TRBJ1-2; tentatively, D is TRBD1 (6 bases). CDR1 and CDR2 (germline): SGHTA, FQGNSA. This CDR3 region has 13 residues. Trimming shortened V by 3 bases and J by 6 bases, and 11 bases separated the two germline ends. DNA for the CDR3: TGTGCCAGCAGCTTGGGAGGGGGTAATGGCTACACCTTC. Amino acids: CASSLGGGNGYTF.

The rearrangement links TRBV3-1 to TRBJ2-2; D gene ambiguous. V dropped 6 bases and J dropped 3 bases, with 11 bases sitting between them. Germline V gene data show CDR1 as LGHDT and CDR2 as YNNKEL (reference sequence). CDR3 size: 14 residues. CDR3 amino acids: CASRIAGYTGELFF. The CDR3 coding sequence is TGTGCCAGCAGGATAGCCGGATACACCGGGGAGCTGTTTTTT. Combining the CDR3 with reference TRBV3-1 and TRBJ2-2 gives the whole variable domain DTAVSQTPKYLVTQMGNDKSIKCEQNLGHDTMYWYKQDSKKFLKIMFSYNNKELIINETVPNRFSPKSPDKAHLNLHINSLELGDSAVYFCASRIAGYTGELFFGEGSRLTVL.